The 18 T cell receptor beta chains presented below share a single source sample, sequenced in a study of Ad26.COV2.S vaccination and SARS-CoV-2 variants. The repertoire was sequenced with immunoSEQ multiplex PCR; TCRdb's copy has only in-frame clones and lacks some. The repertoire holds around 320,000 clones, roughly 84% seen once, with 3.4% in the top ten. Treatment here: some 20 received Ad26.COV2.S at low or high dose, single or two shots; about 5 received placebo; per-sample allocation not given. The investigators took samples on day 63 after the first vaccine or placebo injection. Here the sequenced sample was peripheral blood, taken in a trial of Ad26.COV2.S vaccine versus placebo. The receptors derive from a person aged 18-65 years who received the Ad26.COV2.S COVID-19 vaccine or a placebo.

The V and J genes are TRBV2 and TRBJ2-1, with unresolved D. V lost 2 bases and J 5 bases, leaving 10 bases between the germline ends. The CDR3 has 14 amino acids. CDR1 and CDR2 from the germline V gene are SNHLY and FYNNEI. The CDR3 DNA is TGTGCCAGCAGTGAACTTAGCAGCCACAATGAGCAGTTCTTC. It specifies CASSELSSHNEQFF.

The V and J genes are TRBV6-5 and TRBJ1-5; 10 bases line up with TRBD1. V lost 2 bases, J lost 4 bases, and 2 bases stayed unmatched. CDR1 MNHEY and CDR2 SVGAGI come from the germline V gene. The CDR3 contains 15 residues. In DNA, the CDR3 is TGTGCCAGCAGTTACAGACAGGGGGCAAATCAGCCCCAGCATTTT. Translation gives CASSYRQGANQPQHF.

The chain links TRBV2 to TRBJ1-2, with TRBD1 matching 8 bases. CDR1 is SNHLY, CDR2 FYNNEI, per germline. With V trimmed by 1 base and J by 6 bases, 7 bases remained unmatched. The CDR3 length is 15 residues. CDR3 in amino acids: CASSEGWTGYDGYTF. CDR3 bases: TGTGCCAGCAGTGAAGGGTGGACAGGGTACGATGGCTACACCTTC. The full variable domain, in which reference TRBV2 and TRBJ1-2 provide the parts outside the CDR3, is EPEVTQTPSHQVTQMGQEVILRCVPISNHLYFYWYRQILGQKVEFLVSFYNNEISEKSEIFDDQFSVERPDGSNFTLKIRSTKLEDSAMYFCASSEGWTGYDGYTFGSGTRLTVV.

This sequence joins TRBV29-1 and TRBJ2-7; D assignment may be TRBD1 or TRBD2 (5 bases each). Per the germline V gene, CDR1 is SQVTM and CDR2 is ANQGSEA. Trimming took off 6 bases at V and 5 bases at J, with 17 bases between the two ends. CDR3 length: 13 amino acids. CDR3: CSVDSGTGNEQYF. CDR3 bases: TGCAGCGTGGATTCCGGGACGGGAAACGAGCAGTACTTC.

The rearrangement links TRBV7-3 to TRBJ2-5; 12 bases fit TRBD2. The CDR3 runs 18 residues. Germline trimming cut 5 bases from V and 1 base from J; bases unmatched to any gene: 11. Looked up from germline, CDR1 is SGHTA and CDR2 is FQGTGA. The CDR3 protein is CASSEKLGLAGTQETQYF. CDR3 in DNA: TGTGCCAGCAGCGAAAAACTAGGACTAGCGGGGACCCAAGAGACCCAGTACTTC.

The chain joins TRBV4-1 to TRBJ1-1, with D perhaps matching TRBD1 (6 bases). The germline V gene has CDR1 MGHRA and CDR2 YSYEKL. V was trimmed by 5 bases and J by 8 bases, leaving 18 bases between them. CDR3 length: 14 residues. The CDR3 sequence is CASSADGGQGEAFF. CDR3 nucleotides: TGCGCCAGCAGCGCAGATGGGGGGCAGGGCGAAGCTTTCTTT.

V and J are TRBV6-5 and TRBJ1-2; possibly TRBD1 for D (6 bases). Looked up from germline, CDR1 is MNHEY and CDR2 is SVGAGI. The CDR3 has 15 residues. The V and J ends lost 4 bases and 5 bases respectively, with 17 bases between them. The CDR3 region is CASSSQRGGGYGYTF. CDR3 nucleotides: TGTGCCAGCAGTTCTCAGAGGGGGGGTGGATATGGCTACACCTTC.

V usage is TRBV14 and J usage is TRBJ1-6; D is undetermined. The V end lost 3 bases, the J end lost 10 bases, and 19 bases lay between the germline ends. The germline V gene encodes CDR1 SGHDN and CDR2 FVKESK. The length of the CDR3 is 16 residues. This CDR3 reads CASSQYGVRTGSPLHF. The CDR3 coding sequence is TGTGCCAGCAGCCAGTACGGGGTACGGACGGGATCACCCCTCCACTTT.

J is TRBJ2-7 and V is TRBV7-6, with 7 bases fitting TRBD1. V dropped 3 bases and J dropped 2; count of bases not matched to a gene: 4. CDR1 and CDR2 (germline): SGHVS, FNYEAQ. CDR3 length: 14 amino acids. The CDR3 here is CASSFRDSPYEQYF. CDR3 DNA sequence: TGTGCCAGCAGCTTTCGGGACAGCCCCTACGAGCAGTACTTC.

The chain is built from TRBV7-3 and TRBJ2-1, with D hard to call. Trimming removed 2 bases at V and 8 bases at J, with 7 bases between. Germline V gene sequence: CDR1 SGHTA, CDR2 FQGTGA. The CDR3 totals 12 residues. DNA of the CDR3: TGTGCCAGCAGCTTACGGCCGGATGAGCAGTTCTTC. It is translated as CASSLRPDEQFF.

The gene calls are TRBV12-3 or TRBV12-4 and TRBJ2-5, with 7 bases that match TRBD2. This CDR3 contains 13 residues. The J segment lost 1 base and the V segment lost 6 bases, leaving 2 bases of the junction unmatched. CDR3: CASRGTTQETQYF. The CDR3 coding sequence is TGTGCCAGCAGGGGGACTACCCAAGAGACCCAGTACTTC.

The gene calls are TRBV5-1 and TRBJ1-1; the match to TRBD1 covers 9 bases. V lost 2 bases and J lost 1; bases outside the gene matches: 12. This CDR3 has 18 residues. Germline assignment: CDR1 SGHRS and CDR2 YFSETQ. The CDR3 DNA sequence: TGCGCCAGCAGCTTAACAGGGGGCGGCCCCCCCCGGAACACTGAAGCTTTCTTT. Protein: CASSLTGGGPPRNTEAFF.

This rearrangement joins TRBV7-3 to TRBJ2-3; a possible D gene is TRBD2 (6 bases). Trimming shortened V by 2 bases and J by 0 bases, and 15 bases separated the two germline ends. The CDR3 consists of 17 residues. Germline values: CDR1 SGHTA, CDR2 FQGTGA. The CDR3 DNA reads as TGTGCCAGCAGCTTAGGGGGAGGCATAACTAGCACAGATACGCAGTATTTT. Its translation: CASSLGGGITSTDTQYF.

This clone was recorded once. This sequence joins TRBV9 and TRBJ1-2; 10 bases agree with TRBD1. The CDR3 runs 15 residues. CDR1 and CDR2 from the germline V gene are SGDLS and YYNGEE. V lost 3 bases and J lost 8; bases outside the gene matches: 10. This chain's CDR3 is CASSAAPGTGDGYTF. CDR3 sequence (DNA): TGTGCCAGCAGCGCCGCACCGGGGACAGGGGACGGCTACACCTTC. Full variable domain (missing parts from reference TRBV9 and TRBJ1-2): DSGVTQTPKHLITATGQRVTLRCSPRSGDLSVYWYQQSLDQGLQFLIQYYNGEERAKGNILERFSAQQFPDLHSELNLSSLELGDSALYFCASSAAPGTGDGYTFGSGTRLTVV.

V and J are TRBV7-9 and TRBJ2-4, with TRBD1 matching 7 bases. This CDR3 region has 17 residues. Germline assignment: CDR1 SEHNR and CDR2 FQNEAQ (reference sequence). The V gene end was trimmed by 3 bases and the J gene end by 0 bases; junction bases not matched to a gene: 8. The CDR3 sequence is CASSLAQGGLAKNIQYF. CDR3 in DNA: TGTGCCAGCAGCTTGGCCCAAGGGGGCCTAGCCAAAAACATTCAGTACTTC.

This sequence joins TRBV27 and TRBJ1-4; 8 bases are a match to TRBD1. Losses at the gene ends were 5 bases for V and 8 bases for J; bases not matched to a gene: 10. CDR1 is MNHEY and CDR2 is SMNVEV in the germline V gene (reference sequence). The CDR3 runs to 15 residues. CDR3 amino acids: CASSRGTGGREKLFF. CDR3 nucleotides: TGTGCCAGCAGTCGCGGAACAGGGGGTCGAGAAAAACTGTTTTTT.

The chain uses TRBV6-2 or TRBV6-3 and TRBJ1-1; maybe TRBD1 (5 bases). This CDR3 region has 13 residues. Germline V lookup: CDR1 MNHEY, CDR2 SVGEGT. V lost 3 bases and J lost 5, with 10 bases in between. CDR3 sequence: CASSYQEGTEAFF. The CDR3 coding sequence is TGTGCCAGCAGTTATCAAGAGGGGACTGAAGCTTTCTTT.

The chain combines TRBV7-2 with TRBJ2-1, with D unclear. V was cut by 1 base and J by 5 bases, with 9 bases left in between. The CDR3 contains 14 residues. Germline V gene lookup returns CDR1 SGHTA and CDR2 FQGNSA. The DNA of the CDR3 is TGTGCCAGCAGCTTAGGAAGGTTTAACAATGAGCAGTTCTTC. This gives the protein CASSLGRFNNEQFF. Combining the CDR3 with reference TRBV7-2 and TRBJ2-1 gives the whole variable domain GAGVSQSPSNKVTEKGKDVELRCDPISGHTALYWYRQSLGQGLEFLIYFQGNSAPDKSGLPSDRFSAERTGGSVSTLTIQRTQQEDSAVYLCASSLGRFNNEQFFGPGTRLTVL.